This note documents a single T cell receptor (beta chain) sequence. Study members were between roughly 18 and 100 years old and lived in over 20 US regions. Membership in each cohort depended on participant-reported clinical history. Measured with immunoSEQ multiplex PCR; TCRdb has only the in-frame clones, and not every one. The repertoire holds 280,000 or so clones, 90% seen once, with 1.7% in the top ten. The germline V gene has CDR1 MNHNY and CDR2 SVGAGI (reference sequence). Trimming pared 4 bases from V and 4 bases from J, leaving 7 bases between. CDR3 size: 12 residues. The data are from a study of blood T cell repertoires in COVID-19. At the level of the study: Both acute and convalescent COVID-19 samples were obtained from the United States, Italy and Spain. Sample material is recorded as cDNA or gDNA derived from T cells, B-cell-depleted T cells, or PBMCs.

This chain uses TRBV6-6 with TRBJ1-1, with D unresolved. Sequences were obtained from PBMCs or T cells enriched from blood (not recorded which). The receptor's source is a woman between 18 and 30 years old with acute COVID-19. CDR3 amino acids: CASSSSATEAFF. The CDR3 nucleotides are TGTGCCAGCAGTTCGAGTGCCACTGAAGCTTTCTTT.